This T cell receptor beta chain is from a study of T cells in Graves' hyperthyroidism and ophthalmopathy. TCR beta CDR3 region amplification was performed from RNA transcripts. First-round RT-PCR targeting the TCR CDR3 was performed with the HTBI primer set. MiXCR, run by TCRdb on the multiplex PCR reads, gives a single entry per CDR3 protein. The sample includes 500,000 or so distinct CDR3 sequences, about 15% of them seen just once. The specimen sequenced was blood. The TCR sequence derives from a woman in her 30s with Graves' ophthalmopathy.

CDR3 protein: CSVKPGQGTEAFF. CDR3 bases: TGCAGCGTTAAGCCGGGACAGGGTACTGAAGCTTTCTTT. The V call is TRBV29-1, the J call TRBJ1-1; TRBD1 matches at 9 bases. V gave up 5 bases and J gave up 5 bases; unmatched junction bases: 6. This CDR3 region has 13 residues. Germline values: CDR1 SQVTM, CDR2 ANQGSEA.